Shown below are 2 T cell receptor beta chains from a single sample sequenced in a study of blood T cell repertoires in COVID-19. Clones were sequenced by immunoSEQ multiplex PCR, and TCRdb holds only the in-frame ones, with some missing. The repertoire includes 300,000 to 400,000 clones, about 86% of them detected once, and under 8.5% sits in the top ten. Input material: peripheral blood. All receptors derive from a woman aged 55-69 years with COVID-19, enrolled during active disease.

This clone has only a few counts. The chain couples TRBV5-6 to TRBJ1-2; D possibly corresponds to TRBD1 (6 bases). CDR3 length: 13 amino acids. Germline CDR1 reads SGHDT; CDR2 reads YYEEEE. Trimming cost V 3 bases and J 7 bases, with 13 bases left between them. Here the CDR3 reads CASSSLGQFGYTF. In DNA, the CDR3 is TGTGCCAGCAGCTCCCTCGGACAGTTTGGCTACACCTTC.

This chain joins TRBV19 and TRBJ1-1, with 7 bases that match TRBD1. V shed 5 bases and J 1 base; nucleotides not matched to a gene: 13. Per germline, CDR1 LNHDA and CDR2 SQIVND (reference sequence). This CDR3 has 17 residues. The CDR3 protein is CASSPGGTGGRNTEAFF. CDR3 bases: TGTGCCAGTAGTCCAGGGGGGACGGGTGGTCGGAACACTGAAGCTTTCTTT.